The T cell receptor beta chain described here comes from a study of cytomegalovirus exposure and HLA in healthy donors. Findings of the study overall: Later analysis identified about 15,000 TCR beta sequences associated with HLA alleles, using a false discovery rate threshold of 0.05. Sequencing likely caused a cluster of highly shared sequence variants.

V shed 4 bases, J shed 4 bases, and the junction held 7 bases outside the gene matches. Looked up from germline, CDR1 is SGHNT and CDR2 is YYREEE (reference sequence). The CDR3 has 14 amino acids. PCR amplification relied on 60 Vbeta primers (plus 13 Jbeta primers). As handled by the study authors: About 10 million shared chains were among the approximately 76 million unique TCR beta chains that a later analysis counted. This table comes from immunoSEQ multiplex PCR, and its TCRdb copy is limited to in-frame clones, with some not included. From that table come the V and J calls and clone size; the DNA was used to work out D and trimming. The profile shows 100,000 or so clones, over 65% of them singletons. Of note for this clone: Its antigen is as yet unknown.

The receptor comes from a man aged 35 to 55 in good health and CMV-seropositive. J is TRBJ1-1 and V is TRBV5-4; 7 bases map to TRBD1. The sequencing sample was made of PBMCs. CDR3 nucleotides: TGTGCCAGCAGCCTCGGACAGGTACGCACTGAAGCTTTCTTT. This translates into CASSLGQVRTEAFF.